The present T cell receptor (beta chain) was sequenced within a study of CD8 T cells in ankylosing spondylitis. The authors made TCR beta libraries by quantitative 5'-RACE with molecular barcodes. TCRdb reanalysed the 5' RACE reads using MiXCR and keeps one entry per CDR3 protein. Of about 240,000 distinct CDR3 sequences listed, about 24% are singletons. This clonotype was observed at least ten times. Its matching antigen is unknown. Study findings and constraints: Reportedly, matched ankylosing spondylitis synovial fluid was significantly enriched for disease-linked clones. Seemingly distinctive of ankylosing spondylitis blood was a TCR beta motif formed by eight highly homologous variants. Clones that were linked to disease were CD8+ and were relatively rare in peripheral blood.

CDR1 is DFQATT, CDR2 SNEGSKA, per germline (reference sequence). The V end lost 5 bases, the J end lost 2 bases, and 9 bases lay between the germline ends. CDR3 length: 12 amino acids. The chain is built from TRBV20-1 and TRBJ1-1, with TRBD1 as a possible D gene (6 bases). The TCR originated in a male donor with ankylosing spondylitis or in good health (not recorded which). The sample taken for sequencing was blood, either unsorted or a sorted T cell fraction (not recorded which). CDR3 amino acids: CSARTANTEAFF. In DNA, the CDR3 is TGCAGTGCTCGGACAGCTAACACTGAAGCTTTCTTT.